This T cell receptor (beta chain) is from a study of response to subunit inactivated influenza vaccine. Study-wide points: With each seasonal influenza vaccination, the authors suggested, few new T cells are recruited.

Using its own MiXCR run on the RT-PCR reads, TCRdb lists one record per CDR3 protein. There are some 500,000 distinct CDR3 sequences in the sample; 25% occur only once, and under 2.5% lies in the top ten. Remarks on this clonotype: What it recognizes is unknown.

This CDR3 contains 15 residues. Trimming cost V 6 bases and J 0 bases, with 9 bases left between them. The germline V gene has CDR1 MNHNS and CDR2 SASEGT. The V gene is TRBV6-1, the J gene TRBJ2-6; D not resolved. Sequencing used CD4+ T cells sorted from PBMCs, obtained about 5 days after vaccination. This clonotype originated in a man aged 50 or older who received an inactivated influenza vaccine. The CDR3 spells CASRLGNSGANVLTF. CDR3 sequence (DNA): TGTGCCAGCAGACTGGGGAACTCTGGGGCCAACGTCCTGACTTTC.